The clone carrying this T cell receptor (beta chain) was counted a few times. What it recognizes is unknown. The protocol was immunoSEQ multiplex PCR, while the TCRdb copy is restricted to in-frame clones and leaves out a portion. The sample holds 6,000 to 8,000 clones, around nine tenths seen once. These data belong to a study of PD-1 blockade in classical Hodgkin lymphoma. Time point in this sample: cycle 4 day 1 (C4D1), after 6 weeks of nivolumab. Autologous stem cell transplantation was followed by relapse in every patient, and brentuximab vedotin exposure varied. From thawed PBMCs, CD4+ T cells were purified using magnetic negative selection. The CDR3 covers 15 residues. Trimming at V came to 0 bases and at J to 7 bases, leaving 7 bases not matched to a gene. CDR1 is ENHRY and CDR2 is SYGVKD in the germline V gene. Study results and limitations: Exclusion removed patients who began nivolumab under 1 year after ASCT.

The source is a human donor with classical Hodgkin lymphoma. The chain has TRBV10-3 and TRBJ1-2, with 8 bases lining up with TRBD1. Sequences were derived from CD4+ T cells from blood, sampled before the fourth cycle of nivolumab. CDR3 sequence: CAISESTGTGVGYTF. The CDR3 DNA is TGTGCCATCAGTGAGTCGACTGGGACAGGAGTTGGCTACACCTTC.